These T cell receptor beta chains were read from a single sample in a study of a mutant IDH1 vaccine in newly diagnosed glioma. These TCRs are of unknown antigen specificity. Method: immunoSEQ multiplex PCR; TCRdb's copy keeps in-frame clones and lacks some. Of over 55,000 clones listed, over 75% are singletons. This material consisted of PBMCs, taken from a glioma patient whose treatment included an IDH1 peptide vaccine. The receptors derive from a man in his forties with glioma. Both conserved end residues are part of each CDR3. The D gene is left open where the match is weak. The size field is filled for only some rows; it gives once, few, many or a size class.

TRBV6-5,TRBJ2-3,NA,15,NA,CASSYDWGAPDTQYF,TGTGCCAGCAGTTACGATTGGGGAGCCCCAGATACGCAGTATTTT
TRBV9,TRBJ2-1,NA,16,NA,CASSPRGGQTYNEQFF,TGTGCCAGCAGCCCCAGGGGGGGACAGACCTACAATGAGCAGTTCTTC
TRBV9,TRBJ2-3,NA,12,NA,CASSVVTDTQYF,TGTGCCAGCAGCGTAGTAACAGATACGCAGTATTTT
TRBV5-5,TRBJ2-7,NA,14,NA,CASSLGTRLVEQYF,TGTGCCAGCAGCTTGGGTACCAGGTTGGTCGAGCAGTACTTC
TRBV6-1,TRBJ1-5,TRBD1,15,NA,CASTINQGAIQPQHF,TGTGCCAGCACTATTAATCAGGGGGCGATTCAGCCCCAGCATTTT
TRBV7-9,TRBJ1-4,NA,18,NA,CASSLWGSPGTPNEKLFF,TGTGCCAGCAGCTTATGGGGGTCACCCGGGACACCAAATGAAAAACTGTTTTTT
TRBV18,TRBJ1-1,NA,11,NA,CASSPDSEAFF,TGTGCCAGCTCACCAGACAGCGAAGCTTTCTTT
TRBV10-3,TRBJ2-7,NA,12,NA,CASTGPTYEQYF,TGTGCCTCCACCGGGCCCACCTACGAGCAGTACTTC
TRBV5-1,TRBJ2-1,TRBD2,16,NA,CASSLRLAGVSNEQFF,TGCGCCAGCAGCTTGCGACTAGCGGGAGTCTCCAATGAGCAGTTCTTC
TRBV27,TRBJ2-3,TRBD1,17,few,CASSSRTGGMGTDTQYF,TGTGCCAGCAGTTCCCGGACAGGGGGCATGGGCACAGATACGCAGTATTTT
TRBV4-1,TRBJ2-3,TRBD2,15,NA,CASSQASGGRGKQYF,TGCGCCAGCAGCCAAGCCAGCGGGGGCCGCGGAAAGCAGTATTTT
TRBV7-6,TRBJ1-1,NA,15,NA,CASSSSRGGSTEAFF,TGTGCCAGCAGCTCGTCCCGGGGAGGGAGCACTGAAGCTTTCTTT
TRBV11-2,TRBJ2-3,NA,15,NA,CASSSQGTSTDTQYF,TGTGCCAGCAGCTCCCAGGGCACTAGCACAGATACGCAGTATTTT
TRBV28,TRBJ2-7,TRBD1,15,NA,CASRFSRQGAGEQYF,TGTGCCAGCAGGTTCTCGAGACAGGGGGCAGGTGAGCAGTACTTC
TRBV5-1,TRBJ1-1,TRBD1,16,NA,CASSPRQGEVSTEAFF,TGCGCCAGCAGCCCGAGACAGGGGGAAGTATCCACTGAAGCTTTCTTT
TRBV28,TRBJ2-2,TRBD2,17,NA,CASSFRRTSAVTGELFF,TGTGCCAGCAGTTTTCGTCGGACTAGCGCGGTCACCGGGGAGCTGTTTTTT
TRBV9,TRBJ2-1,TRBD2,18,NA,CASSVRSLAGRSYNEQFF,TGTGCCAGCAGCGTCAGATCACTAGCGGGTCGCTCCTACAATGAGCAGTTCTTC
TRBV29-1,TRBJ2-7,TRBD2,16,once,CSVEVPRLAGGSEQYF,TGCAGCGTTGAGGTCCCGAGACTAGCGGGAGGATCGGAGCAGTACTTC
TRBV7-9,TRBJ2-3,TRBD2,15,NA,CASSHGGAPTDTQYF,TGTGCCAGCAGCCACGGGGGGGCCCCCACAGATACGCAGTATTTT
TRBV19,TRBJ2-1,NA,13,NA,CASSILPYNEQFF,TGTGCCAGTAGTATACTTCCCTACAATGAGCAGTTCTTC
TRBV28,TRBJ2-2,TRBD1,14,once,CAARGQGDTGELFF,TGTGCCGCTCGGGGACAGGGGGACACCGGGGAGCTGTTTTTT
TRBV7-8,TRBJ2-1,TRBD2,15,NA,CASSPIVGLAGEQFF,TGTGCCAGCAGCCCCATTGTAGGTTTAGCGGGTGAGCAGTTCTTC
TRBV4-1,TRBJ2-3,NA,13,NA,CASSQGVGDTQYF,TGCGCCAGCAGCCAAGGGGTGGGAGATACGCAGTATTTT
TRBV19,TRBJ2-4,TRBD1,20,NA,CASSSRMDRATNGAKNIQYF,TGTGCCAGTAGCTCCCGAATGGACAGGGCGACCAATGGGGCCAAAAACATTCAGTACTTC
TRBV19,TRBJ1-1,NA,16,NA,CASSAWGQPRNTEAFF,TGTGCCAGTAGTGCCTGGGGGCAGCCAAGGAACACTGAAGCTTTCTTT
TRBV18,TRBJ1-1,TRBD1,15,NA,CASSPPGQGATEAFF,TGTGCCAGCTCACCTCCGGGACAGGGGGCCACTGAAGCTTTCTTT
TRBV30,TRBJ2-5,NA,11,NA,CALDKGGTQYF,TGTGCTTTGGACAAAGGTGGGACCCAGTACTTC
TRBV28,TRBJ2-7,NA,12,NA,CASSSRAYEQYF,TGTGCCAGCAGTTCACGGGCCTACGAGCAGTACTTC
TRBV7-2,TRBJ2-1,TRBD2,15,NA,CASSTGLAGDNEQFF,TGTGCCAGCAGCACGGGACTAGCGGGAGACAATGAGCAGTTCTTC
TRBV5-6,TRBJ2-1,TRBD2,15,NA,CASSFGTSGYNEQFF,TGTGCCAGCAGCTTCGGGACTAGCGGGTACAATGAGCAGTTCTTC
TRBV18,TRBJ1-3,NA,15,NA,CASSRRGDSGNTIYF,TGTGCCAGCTCCCGTCGGGGGGACTCTGGAAACACCATATATTTT
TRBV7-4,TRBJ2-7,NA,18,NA,CASSLESASSTTPYEQYF,TGTGCCAGCAGCTTAGAATCGGCTAGCTCAACCACCCCCTACGAGCAGTACTTC
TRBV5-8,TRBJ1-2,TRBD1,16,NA,CASSSKGTGGLYGYTF,TGTGCCAGCAGCTCAAAAGGGACAGGGGGACTCTATGGCTACACCTTC
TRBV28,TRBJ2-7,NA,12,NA,CASSSGQKEQYF,TGTGCCAGCAGTTCCGGACAGAAAGAGCAGTACTTC
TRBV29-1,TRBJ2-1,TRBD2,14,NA,CSVDGGGAYNEQFF,TGCAGCGTTGACGGCGGGGGGGCCTACAATGAGCAGTTCTTC